This paragraph covers one T cell receptor (beta chain) sequence. Its antigen is unidentified. The data derive from a study of response to subunit inactivated influenza vaccine. TCRdb called the RT-PCR reads again in MiXCR, with one record for every CDR3 protein. Of roughly 710,000 distinct CDR3 sequences listed, around 13% were seen once; the top ten hold around 7.6%. General study points: Seasonal influenza vaccination, on each occasion, was suggested by the authors to recruit few new T cells.

The CDR3 is 17 amino acids. V lost 6 bases to trimming and J lost 4 bases; unmatched junction nucleotides: 15. Germline loops: CDR1 SGHRS, CDR2 YFSETQ. The TCR sequence derives from a man aged 50-59 years who received an inactivated influenza vaccine. This rearrangement joins TRBV5-1 to TRBJ2-1; 8 positions match TRBD1. The starting material was PBMCs from blood, obtained approximately 15 days before vaccination. The DNA of the CDR3 is TGCGCCAGCACGGCCAGGGACAGGAGACCTCTGTACAATGAGCAGTTCTTC. Residues: CASTARDRRPLYNEQFF.